This TCR beta chain is drawn from a study of T cell repertoires in cytomegalovirus infection. The wider study: Well-studied HLA-B-restricted CMV epitopes were used in the study alongside recently identified HLA-C-restricted ones. Public TCR beta signatures indicated both CMV infection and matching HLA type. General study findings and limits: The response measured ex vivo was dominated by TCR beta clonotypes (HLA-C-restricted and CMV-specific).

A note on this clonotype: What it binds is not known.

TCRdb passed the reads through MiXCR, listing each CDR3 protein once. Counted here are approximately 24,000 distinct CDR3 sequences, 22% occurring once; the ten biggest clones make up 90% to 95%. This CDR3 has 15 amino acids. Deletions cut 2 bases from V and 0 bases from J, with 12 bases between. CDR1 DFQATT and CDR2 SNEGSKA come from the germline V gene (reference sequence). This chain uses TRBV20-1 with TRBJ2-3; D remains unclear. The TCR was taken from a human donor in good health (CMV status not recorded). Some clones in this sample may be carry-over from other donors' samples. The specimen comprised CD8+ T cells from cultured PBMCs, sampled from culture after CMV antigen stimulation. The CDR3 region is CSARPLEISTDTQYF. The CDR3 DNA follows: TGCAGTGCTAGACCCCTCGAGATAAGCACAGATACGCAGTATTTT.